This T cell receptor beta chain was captured in a study of beta chain features in type 1 diabetes. Every bit of the isolated RNA underwent reverse transcription, so sequencing read expressed TCRB transcripts. Generated by immunoSEQ multiplex PCR, the TCRdb table keeps only in-frame clones and is missing some. This table has approximately 40,000 clones, 50% appearing once. The germline V gene has CDR1 LNHNV and CDR2 YYDKDF (reference sequence). This CDR3 has 13 amino acids. Worth noting for this clone: Mismatch with germline at one junction end may stem from a read error.

The sequenced material came from stem cell memory CD4+ T cells from blood. This receptor was obtained from a young woman in good health. The gene calls are TRBV15 and TRBJ2-1, with 10 bases fitting TRBD1. CDR3 bases: TGTGCCACCAGCAGAGATCCCGACAGGGGGCTGATCTTC. Amino acids: CATSRDPDRGLIF.